This T cell receptor beta chain was sequenced during a study of OX40 agonist ivuxolimab in advanced cancers. In the study overall: The costimulatory receptor OX40 (CD134) was targeted by ivuxolimab, a fully human IgG2 agonistic monoclonal antibody. Intravenous ivuxolimab was administered to patients every 2 weeks at six dose levels: 0.01, 0.1, 0.3, 1.5, 3 and 10 mg/kg. Of the 50 to 55 dose-escalation patients, hepatocellular carcinoma was present in about 20, melanoma in roughly 15, renal cell carcinoma in 9 and head and neck cancer in 9. In the dose-escalation cohort, 82.7% of patients were male, and the mean age was around 60 years, with a range of about 20 to 79. Patients were allowed to have had prior anti-PD-1, anti-PD-L1 or anti-CTLA-4 therapy, and approximately 37% of the dose-escalation patients had been treated with checkpoint inhibitors. Partial responses were achieved by three dose-escalation patients, of whom one had hepatocellular carcinoma and two had cutaneous melanoma. Peripheral TCRbeta sequencing was intended to test whether TCR sequence diversity was altered and clonal T-cell expansion was caused by ivuxolimab. The paper describes the monotherapy dose-escalation part (N of about 47 patients) of the phase I trial of ivuxolimab.

Study-wide conclusions, independent of this receptor: Which antigens the clonally expanded peripheral T cells were specific for was not determined. Partial responders in the 0.1-3.0 mg/kg groups had among the lowest normalized peripheral clonal expansion, especially among CD8+ T cells. Low levels of normalized T-cell clonal expansion were also shown by some nonresponding patients. After ivuxolimab, more expanded clones were found on average in CD8+ T cells than in CD4+ T cells. At doses of 0.1 to 3.0 mg/kg, clonal expansion of both CD4+ and CD8+ blood T cells was observed from baseline to week 6.

Its CDR3 holds 18 amino acids, cysteine through phenylalanine. Only CDR3 DNA is held: 54 bases, read in frame from base 1. A distance of 22 bases separates the germline ends of V and J, which lose 4 bases and 2 bases respectively. CDR1 is given as MNHEY and CDR2 as SMNVEV, both from the germline V gene (reference sequence). To sequence the TCRbeta CDR3 region, genomic DNA was isolated from the sorted cells. TCRbeta CDR3 regions were sequenced using the immunoSEQ Assay. TCRdb took over this immuneACCESS table, retaining in-frame rearrangements with V and J assigned. Such tables are incomplete; in checked studies, under half of the missing clones stem from an unresolved V gene, and the remainder is unexplained. This sample gives nearly 55,000 clones in total; roughly 91% of them show up just once. Approximately 1.5% of the sample belongs to the ten largest clones. A few counts support this clone. The antigen it recognizes is unknown. No qualities accompany the bases; no much larger clone lies one base away.

Patients with a history of autoimmune disease or receiving systemic immunosuppression were excluded from the trial. Peripheral blood for TCR sequencing was collected from all dose cohorts at baseline, on cycle 4 day 1, and on cycle 7 day 1. Samples were obtained from an open-label, multicenter, first-in-human phase I dose-escalation trial of ivuxolimab. The trial enrolled adults with locally advanced or metastatic head and neck squamous cell, hepatocellular, melanoma or renal cell carcinoma. Before TCR sequencing, CD4+ T cells and CD8+ T cells from peripheral blood were sorted into separate populations.

This TCR was sampled from an adult with an advanced solid tumor such as melanoma, head and neck, liver or kidney cancer. The V gene is TRBV27 and the J gene is TRBJ2-3; TRBD2 might be the D gene, on 5 matching bases. This specimen consisted of CD4+ or CD8+ T cells sorted from blood, obtained in a trial of the OX40 agonist ivuxolimab. The CDR3 corresponds to CASSSPPGSGTYTDTQYF. The nucleotide sequence reads as follows: TGTGCCAGCAGTTCACCCCCTGGAAGCGGTACATACACAGATACGCAGTATTTT.